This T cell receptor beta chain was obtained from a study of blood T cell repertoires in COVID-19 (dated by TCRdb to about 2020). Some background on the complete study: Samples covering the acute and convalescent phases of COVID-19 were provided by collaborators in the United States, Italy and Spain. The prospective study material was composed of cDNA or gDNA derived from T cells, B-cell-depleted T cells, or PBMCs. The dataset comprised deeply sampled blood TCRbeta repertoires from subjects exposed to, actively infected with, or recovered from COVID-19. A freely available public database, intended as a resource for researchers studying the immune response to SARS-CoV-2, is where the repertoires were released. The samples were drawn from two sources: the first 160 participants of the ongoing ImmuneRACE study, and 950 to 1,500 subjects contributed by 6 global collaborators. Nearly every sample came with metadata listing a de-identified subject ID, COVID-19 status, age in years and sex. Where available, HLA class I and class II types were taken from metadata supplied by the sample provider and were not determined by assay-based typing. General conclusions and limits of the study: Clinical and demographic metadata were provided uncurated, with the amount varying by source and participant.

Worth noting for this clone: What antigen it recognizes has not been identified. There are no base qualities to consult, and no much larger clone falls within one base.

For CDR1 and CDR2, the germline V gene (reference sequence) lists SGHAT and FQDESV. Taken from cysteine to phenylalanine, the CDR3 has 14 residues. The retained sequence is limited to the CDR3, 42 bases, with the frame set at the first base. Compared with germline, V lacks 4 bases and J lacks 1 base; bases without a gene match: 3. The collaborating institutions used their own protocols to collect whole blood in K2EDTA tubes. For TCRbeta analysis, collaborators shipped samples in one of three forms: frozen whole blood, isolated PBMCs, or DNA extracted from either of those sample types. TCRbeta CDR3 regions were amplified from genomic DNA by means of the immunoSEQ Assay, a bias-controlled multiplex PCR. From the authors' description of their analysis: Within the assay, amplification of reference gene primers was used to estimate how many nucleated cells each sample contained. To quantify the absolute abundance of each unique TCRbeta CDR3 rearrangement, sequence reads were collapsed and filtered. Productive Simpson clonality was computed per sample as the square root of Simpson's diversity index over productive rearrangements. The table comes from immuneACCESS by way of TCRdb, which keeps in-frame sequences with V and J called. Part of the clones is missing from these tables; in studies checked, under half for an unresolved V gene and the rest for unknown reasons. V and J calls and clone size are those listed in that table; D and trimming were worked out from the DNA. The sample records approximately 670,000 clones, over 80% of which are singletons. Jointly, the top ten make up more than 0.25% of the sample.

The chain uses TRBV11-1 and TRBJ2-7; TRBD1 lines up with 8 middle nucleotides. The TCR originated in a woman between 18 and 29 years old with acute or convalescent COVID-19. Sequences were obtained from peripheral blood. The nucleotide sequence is TGTGCCAGCAGCTCGACAGGGGAGTCCTACGAGCAGTACTTC. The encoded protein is CASSSTGESYEQYF.